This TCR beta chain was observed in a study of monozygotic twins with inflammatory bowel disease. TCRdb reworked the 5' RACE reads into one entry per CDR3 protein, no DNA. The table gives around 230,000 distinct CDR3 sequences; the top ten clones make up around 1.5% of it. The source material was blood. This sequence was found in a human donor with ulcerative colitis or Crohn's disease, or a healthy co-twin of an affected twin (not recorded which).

CDR3 loop: CASSPAGLSYGYTF. The genes are TRBV3-1 and TRBJ1-2. The CDR3 loop spans 14 amino acids. Germline V gene lookup returns CDR1 LGHDT and CDR2 YNNKEL (reference sequence).